The 16 T cell receptor beta chains reported below all come from one sample, sequenced in a study of regulatory T cells in long-lasting Graves disease (dated by TCRdb to the early 2020s). The sample's time point label, in plain terms: newly diagnosed GD, antithyroid drugs for less than 3 months. RNA was extracted from PBMCs in TRIzol for both TCR sequencing and RNA sequencing. Library method: multiplex PCR. Sequencing instrument: Illumina HiSeq 4000. iRepertoire HTBI primers and Arm-PCR amplification of CDR3 regions were used to construct TCR beta libraries. The public reads were quality trimmed at Q25 with fastp and then assembled into clones with MiXCR by TCRdb, keeping productive beta chains. Rows matching on CDR3 protein sequence are summarized as one entry with the most common DNA and genes. Across this sample there are around 360,000 distinct CDR3 sequences, with 15% to 20% seen only once. Around 20% of the sample is held by the ten biggest clonotypes.

The sample was also reused in another study, on T cells in Graves' hyperthyroidism and ophthalmopathy.

The sample in question was peripheral blood mononuclear cells (PBMCs), obtained at new diagnosis, from a patient treated with antithyroid drugs. The receptors come from a woman aged 18-30 years with Graves disease. Donor details come from another sample of the same person, matched by shared clones.

Ten or more counts support this clonotype. CDR3 coding DNA: TGTGCTTCCAGGAGGAAGCAAGAGACCCAGTACTTC. Translation: CASRRKQETQYF. This rearrangement joins TRBV11-2 to TRBJ2-5; TRBD2 might be the D (5 bases). The CDR3 runs to 12 residues. CDR1 SGHAT and CDR2 FQNNGV come from the germline V gene.

The chain links TRBV10-3 to TRBJ2-7, with 10 bases lining up with TRBD1. CDR1 and CDR2 from the germline V gene are ENHRY and SYGVKD. J was trimmed by 4 bases and V by 4 bases; bases with no gene match: 13. This CDR3 contains 17 residues. The CDR3 sequence is CAISGTAPGQGIYEQYF. CDR3 DNA: TGTGCCATCAGTGGAACGGCCCCGGGACAGGGGATTTACGAGCAGTACTTC.

The chain is built from TRBV12-3 or TRBV12-4 and TRBJ1-5, with D unclear. Trimming shortened V by 8 bases and J by 1 base, and 12 bases separated the two germline ends. This CDR3 is built from 14 residues. CDR3 sequence (DNA): TGTGCCAGCTGTCGGGGTCGGAGCAATCAGCCCCAGCATTTT. Residues: CASCRGRSNQPQHF.

The V and J genes are TRBV19 and TRBJ2-7, with D hard to call. The CDR3 runs 10 residues. Germline V gene data show CDR1 as LNHDA and CDR2 as SQIVND (reference sequence). The V and J ends lost 7 bases and 2 bases respectively, with 3 bases between them. CDR3 protein: CASTTYEQYF. The CDR3 bases are TGTGCCAGTACCACCTACGAGCAGTACTTC.

CDR3 sequence: CASSYGERGETQYF. The DNA for the CDR3 is TGTGCCAGCAGTTACGGAGAACGGGGAGAGACCCAGTACTTC. The rearrangement links TRBV6-9 to TRBJ2-5; tentatively, D is TRBD2 (5 bases). The CDR3 consists of 14 residues. CDR1 and CDR2 (germline): MNHGY, SVAAGI. V lost 3 bases to trimming and J lost 4 bases, with 12 bases between them.

The chain carries TRBV29-1 and TRBJ1-1; D gene unclear. This CDR3 comprises 13 residues. V lost 4 bases and J lost 1, with 10 bases in between. Germline lookup yields CDR1 SQVTM and CDR2 ANQGSEA. The CDR3 region is CSVVKETNTEAFF. CDR3 bases: TGCAGCGTTGTCAAAGAGACGAACACTGAAGCTTTCTTT.

This clonotype was observed a handful of times. This chain connects TRBV29-1 to TRBJ2-4; 14 positions match TRBD2. CDR3 size: 16 residues. Germline lookup yields CDR1 SQVTM and CDR2 ANQGSEA. With 7 bases clipped from V and 0 bases from J, the junction kept 5 bases outside the gene matches. The CDR3 nucleotides are TGCAGCGCCGGACTAGCGGGAGGACTAGCCAAAAACATTCAGTACTTC. Residues: CSAGLAGGLAKNIQYF.

This clonotype was recorded a few times. A read error is the likely source, as a far larger clone sits one nucleotide away. CDR3 in amino acids: CASSQESYVYEQFF. CDR3 bases: TGTGCCAGCAGCCAAGAATCATACGTCTACGAGCAGTTCTTC. The chain links TRBV3-1 to TRBJ2-1; unclear D gene. The germline CDR1 and CDR2 sequences are LGHDT and YNNKEL (reference sequence). The CDR3 spans 14 residues. Trimming left V 0 bases short and J 10 bases short, with 13 bases between.

This clonotype has at least ten counts. The chain couples TRBV27 to TRBJ2-7; TRBD2 matches 13 bases. This CDR3 has 15 residues. CDR1 and CDR2 from the germline V gene are MNHEY and SMNVEV (reference sequence). V was clipped by 6 bases and J by 3 bases; unmatched bases: 5. Here the CDR3 reads CASSHRLAGGYEQYF. In DNA, the CDR3 is TGTGCCAGCAGCCACCGACTAGCGGGGGGCTACGAGCAGTACTTC.

This clonotype has at least ten counts. J is TRBJ2-1 and V is TRBV11-2; TRBD2 matches 11 bases. V lost 1 base, J lost 7 bases, and 6 bases stayed unmatched. The CDR3 is made up of 16 amino acids. The germline V gene has CDR1 SGHAT and CDR2 FQNNGV. As DNA, the CDR3 is TGTGCCAGCAGCTTAGTGTTCTCTAGCGGGGGGAATGAGCAGTTCTTC. It is translated as CASSLVFSSGGNEQFF.

The chain employs TRBV4-2 and TRBJ1-5; unclear D gene. CDR3 length equals 15 residues. V gave up 0 bases and J gave up 3 bases, with 9 bases separating them. Germline V gene sequence: CDR1 LGHNA, CDR2 YNFKEQ. Written as DNA, the CDR3 is TGTGCCAGCAGCCAAGACCTAGCCAACAATCAGCCCCAGCATTTT. Translated: CASSQDLANNQPQHF.

This clonotype appeared a single time. V and J are TRBV6-2 or TRBV6-3 and TRBJ2-7; D may be TRBD1 (5 bases). The J call could be wrong; TRBJ2-3 is a better fit for the DNA end. The CDR3 is made up of 14 amino acids. Germline V lookup: CDR1 MNHEY, CDR2 SVGEGT. The CDR3 spells CASSATDTGDTQYF. CDR3 DNA: TGTGCCAGCAGTGCTACCGATACAGGCGATACGCAGTATTTT.

V is TRBV4-2 and J is TRBJ1-2, with D perhaps matching TRBD1 (6 bases). The CDR3 totals 16 residues. The V and J ends lost 0 bases and 5 bases respectively, with 16 bases between them. Germline CDR1 is LGHNA and CDR2 is YNFKEQ. CDR3 bases: TGTGCCAGCAGCCAAGATGATTCGGGGGGCGGGTATGGCTACACCTTC. Translation gives CASSQDDSGGGYGYTF.

This clonotype has just a few counts. The chain joins TRBV6-5 to TRBJ1-1; 12 bases align to TRBD1. The CDR3 totals 18 residues. The junction had 11 bases not matched to a gene; V was cut back by 0 bases and J by 6 bases. Germline-derived CDR1 and CDR2 are MNHEY and SVGAGI. CDR3 in amino acids: CASSYSLGTGGVRAEAFF. CDR3 sequence (DNA): TGTGCCAGCAGTTACTCCCTCGGGACAGGGGGCGTCCGGGCTGAAGCTTTCTTT.

The chain is built from TRBV20-1 and TRBJ2-5; 11 nucleotides match TRBD2. The J call is in doubt because the DNA end fits TRBJ2-7 better. The CDR3 is 14 amino acids. Per germline, CDR1 DFQATT and CDR2 SNEGSKA (reference sequence). CDR3 sequence reads: CSASKTSGSYEQYF. In nucleotides, the CDR3 is TGCAGTGCTTCTAAAACTAGCGGGAGTTACGAGCAGTACTTC.

The CDR3: CASRPSGRYNEQFF. The CDR3, as DNA: TGTGCCAGCCGACCTAGCGGGAGATACAATGAGCAGTTCTTC. V is TRBV28 and J is TRBJ2-1; 10 nucleotides match TRBD2. Germline-derived CDR1 and CDR2 are MDHEN and SYDVKM. The CDR3 covers 14 residues. V lost 8 bases and J lost 4; bases outside the gene matches: 5.